Below are 20 T cell receptor beta chains sequenced from a single sample in a study of shared clonotypes between healthy human individuals. TCRdb's table, derived via immunoSEQ multiplex PCR, lists solely in-frame clones and lacks some. The sample contains around 1.9 million clones, approximately 94% of which appear only once. Terminally differentiated effector memory CD45RA+ cells were excluded from the naive CD8 cells, which were CD45RO-negative and positively selected for CCR7. Sequencing was done on a sample of naive CD8+ T cells from PBMCs. The receptors were gathered from a man between 18 and 29 years old in good health. Some clones in this sample may be carry-over from other donors' samples.

This chain connects TRBV27 to TRBJ2-7; possibly TRBD1 or TRBD2 for D (5 bases each). The CDR3 totals 15 residues. The germline CDR1 and CDR2 sequences are MNHEY and SMNVEV (reference sequence). The germline V and J ends were trimmed by 3 bases and 4 bases, with 16 bases remaining between them. CDR3 sequence (DNA): TGTGCCAGCAGTTTGGTCGGGACGTTCAGATACGAGCAGTACTTC. Its translation is CASSLVGTFRYEQYF.

The gene calls are TRBV14 and TRBJ2-7; D unclear. The CDR3 is 14 amino acids. Germline CDR1 reads SGHDN; CDR2 reads FVKESK. Trimming left V 1 base short and J 2 bases short, with 9 bases between. CDR3 residues: CASSQVKGTYEQYF. DNA for the CDR3: TGTGCCAGCAGCCAAGTTAAGGGAACCTACGAGCAGTACTTC.

This chain links TRBV5-6 with TRBJ1-3; D uncertain. The CDR3 covers 13 residues. V dropped 3 bases and J dropped 0 bases, with 4 bases sitting between them. Germline CDR1 SGHDT, CDR2 YYEEEE. The CDR3 spells CASSSSSGNTIYF. CDR3 nucleotides: TGTGCCAGCAGCTCCTCCTCTGGAAACACCATATATTTT. The entire variable domain, with the rest obtained from reference TRBV5-6 and TRBJ1-3, is as follows: DAGVTQSPTHLIKTRGQQVTLRCSPKSGHDTVSWYQQALGQGPQFIFQYYEEEERQRGNFPDRFSGHQFPNYSSELNVNALLLGDSALYLCASSSSSGNTIYFGEGSWLTVV.

The chain uses TRBV6-6 and TRBJ1-5; the match to TRBD1 covers 7 bases. Looked up from germline, CDR1 is MNHNY and CDR2 is SVGAGI (reference sequence). The CDR3 contains 16 residues. V was clipped by 1 base and J by 6 bases; unmatched bases: 9. The CDR3 spells CASSYLEGAQGQPQHF. The CDR3 nucleotides are TGTGCCAGCAGTTACTTGGAGGGGGCGCAGGGTCAGCCCCAGCATTTT.

The chain joins TRBV7-7 to TRBJ1-1; TRBD1 is a possible D gene (5 bases). The CDR3 is 13 amino acids. Trimming took 5 bases from V and 6 from J, leaving 13 bases between them. CDR1 and CDR2 (germline): SSHAT, FNYEAQ (reference sequence). The CDR3 DNA follows: TGTGCCAGCAGCGAGGTCGTGACAGCTGAAGCTTTCTTT. Amino acid sequence: CASSEVVTAEAFF. Based on the CDR3 plus reference TRBV7-7 and TRBJ1-1, the full variable domain is GAGVSQSPRYKVTKRGQDVTLRCDPISSHATLYWYQQALGQGPEFLTYFNYEAQPDKSGLPSDRFSAERPEGSISTLTIQRTEQRDSAMYRCASSEVVTAEAFFGQGTRLTVV.

The chain couples TRBV6-1 to TRBJ2-1; TRBD1 matches at 9 bases. Trimming cost V 8 bases and J 4 bases; bases outside gene matches: 9. CDR1 and CDR2 (germline): MNHNS, SASEGT. The CDR3 runs to 15 residues. The DNA for the CDR3 is TGTGCCAGCGCAGTGGGACAGGGATCGTACAATGAGCAGTTCTTC. Amino acids: CASAVGQGSYNEQFF.

The gene calls are TRBV13 and TRBJ2-1, with 11 positions matching TRBD1. V was clipped by 5 bases and J by 4 bases; unmatched bases: 4. CDR3 length: 15 residues. From germline, CDR1 is PRHDT and CDR2 FYEKMQ (reference sequence). The CDR3: CASSLDRGRYNEQFF. As DNA, the CDR3 is TGTGCCAGCAGCCTGGACAGGGGGCGATACAATGAGCAGTTCTTC.

This chain joins TRBV5-6 and TRBJ2-5; D gene ambiguous. CDR3 length: 15 residues. Trimming took 2 bases from V and 4 from J, leaving 15 bases between them. Germline loops: CDR1 SGHDT, CDR2 YYEEEE. The CDR3 region has the DNA TGTGCCAGCAGCTTAAGGGCCCTTAATAGAGAGACCCAGTACTTC. This translates into CASSLRALNRETQYF.

The rearrangement links TRBV28 to TRBJ1-2; no clear D gene. Germline CDR1 is MDHEN and CDR2 is SYDVKM. This CDR3 is 13 amino acids long. V lost 7 bases to trimming and J lost 4 bases, with 13 bases between them. CDR3 residues: CASMWQAAYGYTF. The CDR3 DNA sequence: TGTGCCAGCATGTGGCAGGCCGCCTATGGCTACACCTTC.

This sequence joins TRBV27 and TRBJ2-7; a possible D gene is TRBD2 (5 bases). The CDR3 length is 16 residues. Germline V lookup: CDR1 MNHEY, CDR2 SMNVEV (reference sequence). Trimming pared 2 bases from V and 3 bases from J, leaving 17 bases between. The CDR3 nucleotides are TGTGCCAGCAGTTTACGAGGGCCTGACCTCTACTACGAGCAGTACTTC. This sequence encodes CASSLRGPDLYYEQYF.

This chain uses TRBV29-1 with TRBJ1-2; D unclear. Germline V lookup: CDR1 SQVTM, CDR2 ANQGSEA. The CDR3 is 11 residues long. V lost 5 bases and J lost 7, with 11 bases in between. CDR3 nucleotides: TGCAGCGTTACCAATTCTGCTGGCTACACCTTC. As protein: CSVTNSAGYTF.

J is TRBJ2-1 and V is TRBV6-5; 11 nucleotides match TRBD2. In germline, CDR1 is MNHEY, CDR2 SVGAGI. There are 15 residues in the CDR3. The J segment lost 8 bases and the V segment lost 5 bases, leaving 8 bases of the junction unmatched. The chain's CDR3 is CASSPLAGGRDEQFF. The CDR3 DNA reads as TGTGCCAGCAGTCCTCTAGCGGGAGGTCGCGATGAGCAGTTCTTC.

V and J are TRBV19 and TRBJ1-5; D is uncertain. The CDR3 runs 16 residues. CDR1 LNHDA and CDR2 SQIVND come from the germline V gene (reference sequence). The V end lost 2 bases, the J end lost 5 bases, and 16 bases lay between the germline ends. The CDR3 here is CASSIQAGVGYQPQHF. Here the CDR3 DNA reads TGTGCCAGTAGTATACAGGCAGGAGTGGGGTATCAGCCCCAGCATTTT.

A word on this clone: This specimen includes other DNA sequences encoding the same CDR3. V usage is TRBV19 and J usage is TRBJ1-1; no reliable D call. The germline V and J ends were trimmed by 4 bases and 1 base, with 4 bases remaining between them. The germline V gene encodes CDR1 LNHDA and CDR2 SQIVND (reference sequence). The CDR3 contains 12 residues. CDR3 sequence: CASSRENTEAFF. The CDR3 DNA follows: TGTGCCAGTAGTAGGGAGAACACTGAAGCTTTCTTT.

J is TRBJ2-7 and V is TRBV4-1, with 8 bases matching TRBD1. CDR1 and CDR2 (germline): MGHRA, YSYEKL. The CDR3 contains 15 residues. Trimming at V came to 3 bases and at J to 5 bases, leaving 9 bases not matched to a gene. The CDR3 DNA sequence: TGCGCCAGCAGCCAGATCGTCAGGGGGCGAGACGAGCAGTACTTC. Its translation is CASSQIVRGRDEQYF.

The genes are TRBV7-8 and TRBJ1-1; possibly TRBD1 for D (6 bases). V was shortened by 0 bases and J by 1 base, with 15 bases between the two germline ends. This CDR3 has 17 amino acids. CDR1 and CDR2 (germline): SGHVS, FQNEAQ. CDR3 nucleotides: TGTGCCAGCAGCTTAGCGCGGACAGCCTTGGGGAACACTGAAGCTTTCTTT. Its translation is CASSLARTALGNTEAFF.

This chain connects TRBV7-3 to TRBJ2-5, with D possibly being TRBD2 (6 bases). Germline values: CDR1 SGHTA, CDR2 FQGTGA. The CDR3 consists of 13 residues. The V gene lost 2 bases and the J gene lost 5 bases, with 9 bases spanning the gap. The CDR3 is CASSLAGRETQYF. The DNA for the CDR3 is TGTGCCAGCAGCTTAGCAGGGAGGGAGACCCAGTACTTC.

The chain employs TRBV7-2 and TRBJ1-5, with D maybe TRBD1 (5 bases). The CDR3 runs 15 residues. With 10 bases removed from V and 1 base from J, the gap between germline ends came to 17 bases. Per the germline V gene, CDR1 is SGHTA and CDR2 is FQGNSA. The CDR3 here is CAIIRGGPSNQPQHF. CDR3 coding DNA: TGTGCCATAATCCGCGGGGGACCGAGCAATCAGCCCCAGCATTTT.

With respect to this clone: Additional DNA sequences in this sample encode the identical CDR3. V and J are TRBV28 and TRBJ1-1; D is perhaps TRBD1 (6 bases). The CDR3 length is 14 residues. Germline V gene sequence: CDR1 MDHEN, CDR2 SYDVKM. The germline V and J ends were trimmed by 2 bases and 3 bases, with 10 bases remaining between them. The CDR3 loop is CASSLTGGDTEAFF. Here the CDR3 DNA reads TGTGCCAGCAGTTTAACGGGGGGCGACACTGAAGCTTTCTTT.

The chain combines TRBV7-3 with TRBJ2-2; D unclear. Germline-derived CDR1 and CDR2 are SGHTA and FQGTGA. The CDR3 runs 12 residues. The ends were cut back, 5 bases at V and 7 bases at J, with 8 bases in the middle. This CDR3 reads CASSPLNGELFF. CDR3 in DNA: TGTGCCAGCAGCCCCCTTAACGGGGAGCTGTTTTTT.